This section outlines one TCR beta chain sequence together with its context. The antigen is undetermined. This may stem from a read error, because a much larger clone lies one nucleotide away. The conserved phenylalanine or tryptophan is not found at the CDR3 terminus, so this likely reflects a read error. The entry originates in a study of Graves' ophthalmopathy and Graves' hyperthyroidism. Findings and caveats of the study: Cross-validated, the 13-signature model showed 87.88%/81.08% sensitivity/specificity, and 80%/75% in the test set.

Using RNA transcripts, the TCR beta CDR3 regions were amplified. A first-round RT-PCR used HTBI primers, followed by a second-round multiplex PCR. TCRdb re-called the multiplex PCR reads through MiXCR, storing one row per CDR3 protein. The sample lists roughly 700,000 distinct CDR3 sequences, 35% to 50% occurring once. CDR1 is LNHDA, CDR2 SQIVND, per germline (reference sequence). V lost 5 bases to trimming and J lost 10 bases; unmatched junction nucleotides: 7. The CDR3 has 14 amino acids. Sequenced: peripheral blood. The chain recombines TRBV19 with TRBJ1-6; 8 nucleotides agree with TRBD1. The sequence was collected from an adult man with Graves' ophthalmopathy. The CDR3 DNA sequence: TGTGCCAGTAGTTCTCAGGGGGCCCGATCACCCCTCCACTCT. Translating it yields CASSSQGARSPLHS.